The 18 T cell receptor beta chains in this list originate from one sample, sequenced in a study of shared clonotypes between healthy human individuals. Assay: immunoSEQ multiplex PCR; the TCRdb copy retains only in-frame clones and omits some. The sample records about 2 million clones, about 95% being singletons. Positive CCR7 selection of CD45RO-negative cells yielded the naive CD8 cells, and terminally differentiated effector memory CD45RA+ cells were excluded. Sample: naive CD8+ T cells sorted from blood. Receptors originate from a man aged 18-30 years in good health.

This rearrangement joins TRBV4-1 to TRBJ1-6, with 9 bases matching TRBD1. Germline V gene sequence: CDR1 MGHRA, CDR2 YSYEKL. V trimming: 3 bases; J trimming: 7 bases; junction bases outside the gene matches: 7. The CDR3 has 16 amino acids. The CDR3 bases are TGCGCCAGCAGCCAGATCAGGACAGGGGACAATTCACCCCTCCACTTT. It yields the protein CASSQIRTGDNSPLHF.

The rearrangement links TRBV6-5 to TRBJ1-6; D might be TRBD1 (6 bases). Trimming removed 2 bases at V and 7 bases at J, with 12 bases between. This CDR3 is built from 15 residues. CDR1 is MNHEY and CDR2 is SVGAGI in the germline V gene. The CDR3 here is CASSYQGSGNSPLHF. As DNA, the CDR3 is TGTGCCAGCAGTTACCAGGGGTCAGGGAATTCACCCCTCCACTTT.

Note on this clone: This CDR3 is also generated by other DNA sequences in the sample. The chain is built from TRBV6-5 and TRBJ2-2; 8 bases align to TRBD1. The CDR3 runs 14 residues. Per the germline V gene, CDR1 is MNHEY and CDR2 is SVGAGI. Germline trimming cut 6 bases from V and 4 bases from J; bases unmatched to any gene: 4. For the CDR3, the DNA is TGTGCCAGCAGGGAACAGGGGGGCACCGGGGAGCTGTTTTTT. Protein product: CASREQGGTGELFF.

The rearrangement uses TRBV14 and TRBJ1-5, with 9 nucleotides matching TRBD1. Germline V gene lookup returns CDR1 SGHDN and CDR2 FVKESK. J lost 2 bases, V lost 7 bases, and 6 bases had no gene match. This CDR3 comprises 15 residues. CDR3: CASNQRQGGNQPQHF. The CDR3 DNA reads TGTGCCAGCAACCAGAGACAGGGGGGCAATCAGCCCCAGCATTTT.

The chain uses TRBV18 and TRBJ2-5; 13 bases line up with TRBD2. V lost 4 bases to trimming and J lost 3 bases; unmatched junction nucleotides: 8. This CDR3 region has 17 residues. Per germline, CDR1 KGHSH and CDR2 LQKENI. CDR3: CASSLGGLAGPKETQYF. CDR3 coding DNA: TGTGCCAGCTCACTAGGGGGACTAGCGGGACCTAAAGAGACCCAGTACTTC.

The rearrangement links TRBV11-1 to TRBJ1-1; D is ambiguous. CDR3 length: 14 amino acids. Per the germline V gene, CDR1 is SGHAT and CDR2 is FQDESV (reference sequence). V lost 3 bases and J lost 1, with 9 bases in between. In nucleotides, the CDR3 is TGTGCCAGCAGCTTTCTCACTGGGAACACTGAAGCTTTCTTT. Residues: CASSFLTGNTEAFF.

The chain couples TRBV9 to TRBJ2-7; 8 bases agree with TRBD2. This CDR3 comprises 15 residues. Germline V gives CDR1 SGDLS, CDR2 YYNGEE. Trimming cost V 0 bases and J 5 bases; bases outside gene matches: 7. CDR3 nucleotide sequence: TGTGCCAGCAGCGTAGAGGCAGCGGGAGATGACGAGCAGTACTTC. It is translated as CASSVEAAGDDEQYF.

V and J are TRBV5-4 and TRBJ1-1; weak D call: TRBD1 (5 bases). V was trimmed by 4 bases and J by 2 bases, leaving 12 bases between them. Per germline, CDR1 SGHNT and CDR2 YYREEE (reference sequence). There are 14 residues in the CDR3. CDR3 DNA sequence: TGTGCCAGCAGCCAAACAAGGGGAAACACTGAAGCTTTCTTT. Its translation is CASSQTRGNTEAFF. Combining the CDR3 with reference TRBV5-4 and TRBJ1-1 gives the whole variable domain ETGVTQSPTHLIKTRGQQVTLRCSSQSGHNTVSWYQQALGQGPQFIFQYYREEENGRGNFPPRFSGLQFPNYSSELNVNALELDDSALYLCASSQTRGNTEAFFGQGTRLTVV.

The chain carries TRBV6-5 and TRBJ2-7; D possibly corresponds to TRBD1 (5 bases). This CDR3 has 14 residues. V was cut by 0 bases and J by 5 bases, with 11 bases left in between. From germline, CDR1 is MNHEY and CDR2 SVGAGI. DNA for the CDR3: TGTGCCAGCAGTTACTCGTCTGCAGGGAACGAGCAGTACTTC. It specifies CASSYSSAGNEQYF.

The CDR3 nucleotides read TGTGCCAGCAGCCCCTTGACAGGGAGGAGGCCCCAGCATTTT. It codes for CASSPLTGRRPQHF. The V call is TRBV27, the J call TRBJ1-5; 7 nucleotides line up with TRBD1. The CDR3 spans 14 residues. The junction had 11 bases not matched to a gene; V was cut back by 6 bases and J by 9 bases. Germline loops: CDR1 MNHEY, CDR2 SMNVEV (reference sequence).

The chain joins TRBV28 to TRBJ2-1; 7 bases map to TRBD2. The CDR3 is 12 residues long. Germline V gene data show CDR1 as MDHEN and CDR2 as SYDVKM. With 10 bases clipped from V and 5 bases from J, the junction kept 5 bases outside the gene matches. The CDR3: CATGGWDNEQFF. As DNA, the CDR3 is TGTGCCACCGGGGGGTGGGACAATGAGCAGTTCTTC. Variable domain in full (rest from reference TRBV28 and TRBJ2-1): DVKVTQSSRYLVKRTGEKVFLECVQDMDHENMFWYRQDPGLGLRLIYFSYDVKMKEKGDIPEGYSVSREKKERFSLILESASTNQTSMYLCATGGWDNEQFFGPGTRLTVL.

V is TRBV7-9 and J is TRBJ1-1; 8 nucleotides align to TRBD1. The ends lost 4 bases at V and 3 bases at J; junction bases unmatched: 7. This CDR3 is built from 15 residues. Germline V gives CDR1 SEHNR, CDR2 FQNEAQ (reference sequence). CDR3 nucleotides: TGTGCCAGCAGCTCGAGAACAGGGGGTGACACTGAAGCTTTCTTT. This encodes CASSSRTGGDTEAFF.

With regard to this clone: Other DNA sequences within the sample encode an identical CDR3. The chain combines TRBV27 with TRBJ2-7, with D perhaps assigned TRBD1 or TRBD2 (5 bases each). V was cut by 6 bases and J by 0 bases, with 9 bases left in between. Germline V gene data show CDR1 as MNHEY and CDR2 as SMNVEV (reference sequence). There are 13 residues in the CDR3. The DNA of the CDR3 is TGTGCCAGCAGCCTAGGGACCTCCTACGAGCAGTACTTC. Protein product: CASSLGTSYEQYF.

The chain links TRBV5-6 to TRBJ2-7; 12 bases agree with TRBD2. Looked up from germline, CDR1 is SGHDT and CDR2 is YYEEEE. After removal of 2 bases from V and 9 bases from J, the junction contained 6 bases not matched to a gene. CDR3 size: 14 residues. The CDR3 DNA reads TGTGCCAGCAGCTTCTCCCCTAGCGGGGGGGGGCAGTACTTC. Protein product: CASSFSPSGGGQYF. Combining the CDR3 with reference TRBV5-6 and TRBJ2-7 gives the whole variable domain DAGVTQSPTHLIKTRGQQVTLRCSPKSGHDTVSWYQQALGQGPQFIFQYYEEEERQRGNFPDRFSGHQFPNYSSELNVNALLLGDSALYLCASSFSPSGGGQYFGPGTRLTVT.

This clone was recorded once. The CDR3 DNA reads TGTGCCAGCAGTTACAGTATGGCAGGAAACTCCTACGAGCAGTACTTC. It specifies CASSYSMAGNSYEQYF. The chain employs TRBV6-5 and TRBJ2-7; unclear D gene. Trimming left V 2 bases short and J 0 bases short, with 14 bases between. Per germline, CDR1 MNHEY and CDR2 SVGAGI. This CDR3 comprises 16 residues.

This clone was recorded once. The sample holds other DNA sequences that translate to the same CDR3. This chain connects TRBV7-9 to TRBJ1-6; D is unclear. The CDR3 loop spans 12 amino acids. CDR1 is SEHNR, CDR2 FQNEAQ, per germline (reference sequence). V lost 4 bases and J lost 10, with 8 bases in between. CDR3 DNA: TGTGCCAGCAGCTCCGGGGTCTCACCCCTCCACTTT. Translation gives CASSSGVSPLHF.

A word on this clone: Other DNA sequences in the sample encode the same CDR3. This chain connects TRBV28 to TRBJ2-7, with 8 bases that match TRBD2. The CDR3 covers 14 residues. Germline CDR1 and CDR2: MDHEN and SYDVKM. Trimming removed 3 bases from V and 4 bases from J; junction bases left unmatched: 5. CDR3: CASSFGTSGYEQYF. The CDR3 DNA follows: TGTGCCAGCAGTTTCGGGACTAGTGGGTACGAGCAGTACTTC.

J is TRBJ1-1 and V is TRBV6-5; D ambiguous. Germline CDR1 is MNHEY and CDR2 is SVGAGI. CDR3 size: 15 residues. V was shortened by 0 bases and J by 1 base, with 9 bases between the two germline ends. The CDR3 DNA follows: TGTGCCAGCAGTTACTCGACGATTGGGAACACTGAAGCTTTCTTT. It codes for CASSYSTIGNTEAFF.